This T cell receptor beta chain emerged from a study of neoadjuvant anti-PD-1 for oral cavity cancer. The study's findings and limits: Each response group had just a few patients in TCR analyses.

Turning to this clone: The target antigen is unknown.

V gave up 0 bases and J gave up 4 bases; unmatched junction bases: 4. This CDR3 spans 15 amino acids. Germline values: CDR1 SGHRS, CDR2 YFSETQ. Assay used: immunoSEQ multiplex PCR; TCRdb lists only in-frame clones, some missing. The repertoire holds around 67,000 clones, with 86% as singletons. Time point defined: after neoadjuvant nivolumab, at surgical resection. This specimen was PBMCs, taken after nivolumab (anti-PD-1) treatment. The source is a person aged 35 to 85 with oral cavity squamous cell carcinoma. The chain uses TRBV5-1 and TRBJ2-1; the match to TRBD2 covers 7 bases. CDR3 residues: CASSLASGEYNEQFF. CDR3 bases: TGCGCCAGCAGCTTGGCTAGCGGAGAATACAATGAGCAGTTCTTC.